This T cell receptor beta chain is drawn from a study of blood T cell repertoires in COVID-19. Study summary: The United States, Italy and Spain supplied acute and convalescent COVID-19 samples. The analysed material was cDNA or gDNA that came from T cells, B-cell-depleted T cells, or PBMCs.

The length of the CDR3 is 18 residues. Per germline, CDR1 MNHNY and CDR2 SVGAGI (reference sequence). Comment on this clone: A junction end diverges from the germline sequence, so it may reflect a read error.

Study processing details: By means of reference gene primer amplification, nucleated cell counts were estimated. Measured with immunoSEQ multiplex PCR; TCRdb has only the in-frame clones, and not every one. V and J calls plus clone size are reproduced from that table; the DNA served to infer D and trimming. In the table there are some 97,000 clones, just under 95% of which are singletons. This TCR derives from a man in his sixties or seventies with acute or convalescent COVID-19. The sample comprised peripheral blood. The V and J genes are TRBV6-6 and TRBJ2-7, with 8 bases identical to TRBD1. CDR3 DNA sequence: TGTGCCAGCAGTCATACTTCGGGACAGGCGAACCTTCCCTACGAGCAGTATTTC. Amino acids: CASSHTSGQANLPYEQYF.